This TCR beta chain was sequenced during a study of T cells in Graves' hyperthyroidism and ophthalmopathy. Overall study findings and caveats: The majority of expanded thyroid clonotypes above 0.001 also appeared in blood.

Authors of the study amplified TCR beta CDR3 regions from RNA transcripts. TCR CDR3 underwent first-round RT-PCR with the HTBI primer set. TCRdb itself ran the multiplex PCR reads through MiXCR, one entry per CDR3 protein. The table lists 300,000 to 450,000 distinct CDR3 sequences, 14% to 15% of them singletons. Many counts were recorded for this clonotype. The target antigen is unknown. The patients, who ranged from 18 to 65 in age, presented with newly diagnosed hyperthyroidism lasting under 2 months. The germline V gene encodes CDR1 SGHRS and CDR2 YFSETQ. Trimming at V came to 4 bases and at J to 7 bases, leaving 10 bases not matched to a gene. The CDR3 consists of 16 residues.

The chain uses TRBV5-1 and TRBJ2-1; 11 bases fit TRBD2. The specimen was blood. The clonotype was recovered from a woman in her twenties or thirties with Graves' hyperthyroidism. In nucleotides, the CDR3 is TGCGCCAGCAGCCCACTAGCGGGAGCGGGTCGTAATGAGCAGTTCTTC. Its protein product is CASSPLAGAGRNEQFF.